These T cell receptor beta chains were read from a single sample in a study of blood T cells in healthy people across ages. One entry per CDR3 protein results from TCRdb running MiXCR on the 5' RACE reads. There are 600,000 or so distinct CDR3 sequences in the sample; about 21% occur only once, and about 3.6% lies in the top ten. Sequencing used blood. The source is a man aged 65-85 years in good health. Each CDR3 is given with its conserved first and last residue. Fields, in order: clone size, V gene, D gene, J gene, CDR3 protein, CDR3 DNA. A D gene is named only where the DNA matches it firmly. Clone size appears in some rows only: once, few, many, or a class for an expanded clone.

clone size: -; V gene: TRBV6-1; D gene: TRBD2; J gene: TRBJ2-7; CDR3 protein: CASSGLAGVIHEQYF; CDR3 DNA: TGTGCCAGCAGTGGATTAGCGGGAGTCATCCACGAGCAGTACTTC
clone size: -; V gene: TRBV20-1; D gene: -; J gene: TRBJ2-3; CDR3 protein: CSAGDLRTDTQYF; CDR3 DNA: TGCAGTGCTGGGGACTTACGCACAGATACGCAGTATTTT
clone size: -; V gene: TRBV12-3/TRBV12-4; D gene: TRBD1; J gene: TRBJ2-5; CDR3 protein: CASSTGTGLPGFF; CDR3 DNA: TGTGCCAGCAGTACCGGGACAGGCCTTCCGGGGTTCTTC
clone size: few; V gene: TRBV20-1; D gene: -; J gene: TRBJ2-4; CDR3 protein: CSATGHDKNIQYF; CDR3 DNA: TGCAGTGCAACGGGACATGATAAAAACATTCAGTACTTC
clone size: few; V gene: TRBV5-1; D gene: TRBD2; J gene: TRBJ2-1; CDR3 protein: CASSLAGGLKDEQFF; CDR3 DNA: TGCGCCAGCAGCTTGGCGGGAGGGCTTAAGGATGAGCAGTTCTTC
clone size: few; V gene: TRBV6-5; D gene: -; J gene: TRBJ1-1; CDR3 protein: CASSYLTDRSGTEAFF; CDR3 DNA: TGTGCCAGCAGTTACTTGACGGACCGGAGTGGCACTGAAGCTTTCTTT
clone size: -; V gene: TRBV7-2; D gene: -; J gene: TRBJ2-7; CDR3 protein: CASSLAGGPTYEQYF; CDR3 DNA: TGTGCCAGCAGCTTAGCTGGGGGGCCTACCTACGAGCAGTACTTC
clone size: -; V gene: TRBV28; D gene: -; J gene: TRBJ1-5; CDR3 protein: CASSLTGSGPQHF; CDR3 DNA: TGTGCCAGCAGTTTAACGGGGTCAGGACCCCAGCATTTT
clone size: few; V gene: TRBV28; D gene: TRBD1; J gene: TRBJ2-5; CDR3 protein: CASGDRGPAETQYF; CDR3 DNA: TGTGCCAGCGGTGACAGGGGGCCAGCAGAGACCCAGTACTTC
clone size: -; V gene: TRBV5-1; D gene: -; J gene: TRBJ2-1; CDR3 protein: CASSQGSVGSYNEQFF; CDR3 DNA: TGCGCCAGCAGCCAAGGGAGCGTTGGCTCCTACAATGAGCAGTTCTTC
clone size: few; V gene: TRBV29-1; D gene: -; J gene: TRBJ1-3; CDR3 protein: CSVEGKAGISGNTIYF; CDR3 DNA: TGCAGCGTTGAGGGGAAGGCGGGGATCTCTGGAAACACCATATATTTT
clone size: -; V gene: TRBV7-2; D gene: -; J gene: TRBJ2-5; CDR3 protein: CASSLSLPSTEAQYF; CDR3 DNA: TGTGCCAGCAGCTTAAGTCTTCCGAGTACAGAGGCCCAGTACTTC
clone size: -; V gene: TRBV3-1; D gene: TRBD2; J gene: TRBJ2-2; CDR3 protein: CASSRPPTSGRFTGELFF; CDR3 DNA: TGTGCCAGCAGCCGCCCACCTACTAGCGGGAGGTTCACCGGGGAGCTGTTTTTT
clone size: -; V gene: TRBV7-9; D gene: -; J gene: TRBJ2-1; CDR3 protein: CASSLVSGTSSYNEQFF; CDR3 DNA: TGTGCCAGCAGCTTAGTCTCCGGGACGAGCTCCTACAATGAGCAGTTCTTC
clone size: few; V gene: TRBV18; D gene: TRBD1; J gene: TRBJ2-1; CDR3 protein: CASSSISGQGYNEQFF; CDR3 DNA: TGTGCCAGCTCATCAATCTCGGGACAGGGTTACAATGAGCAGTTCTTC
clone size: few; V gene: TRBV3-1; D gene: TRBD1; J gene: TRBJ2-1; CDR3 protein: CASRVTGGHNNEQFF; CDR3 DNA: TGTGCCAGCAGAGTCACAGGGGGCCACAACAATGAGCAGTTCTTC
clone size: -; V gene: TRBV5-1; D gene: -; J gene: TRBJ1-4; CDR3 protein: CASSLAGTDNEKLFF; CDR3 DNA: TGCGCCAGCAGCTTGGCCGGGACGGATAATGAAAAACTGTTTTTT
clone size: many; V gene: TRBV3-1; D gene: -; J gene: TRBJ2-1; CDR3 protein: CASKTAGEAYNEQFF; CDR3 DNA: TGTGCCAGCAAGACAGCTGGCGAAGCCTACAATGAGCAGTTCTTC
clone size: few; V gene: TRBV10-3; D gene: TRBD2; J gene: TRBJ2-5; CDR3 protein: CAISEMVSGTLGETQYF; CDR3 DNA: TGTGCCATCAGTGAGATGGTTAGCGGGACGCTGGGGGAGACCCAGTACTTC
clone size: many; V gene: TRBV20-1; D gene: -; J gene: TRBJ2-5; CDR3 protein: CSASGANFETQYF; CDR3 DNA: TGCAGTGCTAGCGGAGCCAATTTTGAGACCCAGTACTTC
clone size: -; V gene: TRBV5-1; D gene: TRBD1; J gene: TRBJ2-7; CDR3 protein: CASSFSGTGNSYVQYF; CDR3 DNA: TGCGCCAGCAGCTTCAGCGGGACAGGGAATAGCTACGTGCAGTACTTC
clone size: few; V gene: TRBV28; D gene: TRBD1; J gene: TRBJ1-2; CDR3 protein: CASSSGGTGGANGYTF; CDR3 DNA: TGTGCCAGCAGTTCGGGGGGGACAGGGGGGGCGAATGGCTACACCTTC
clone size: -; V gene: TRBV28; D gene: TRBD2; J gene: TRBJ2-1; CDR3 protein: CASNLAGGQDEQFF; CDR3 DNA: TGTGCCAGCAATTTAGCGGGAGGTCAGGATGAGCAGTTCTTC